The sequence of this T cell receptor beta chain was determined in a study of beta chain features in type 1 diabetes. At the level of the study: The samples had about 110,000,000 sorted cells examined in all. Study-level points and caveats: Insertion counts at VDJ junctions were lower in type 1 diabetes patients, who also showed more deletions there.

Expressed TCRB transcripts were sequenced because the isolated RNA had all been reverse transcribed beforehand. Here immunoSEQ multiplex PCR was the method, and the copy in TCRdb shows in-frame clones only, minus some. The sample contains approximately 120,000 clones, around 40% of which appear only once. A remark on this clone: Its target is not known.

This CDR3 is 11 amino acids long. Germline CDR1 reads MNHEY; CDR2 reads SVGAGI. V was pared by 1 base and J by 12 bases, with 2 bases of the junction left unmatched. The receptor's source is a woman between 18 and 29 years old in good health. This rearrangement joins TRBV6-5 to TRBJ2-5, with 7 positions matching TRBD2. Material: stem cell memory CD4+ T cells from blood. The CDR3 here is CASSYLGREYF. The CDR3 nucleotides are TGTGCCAGCAGTTACTTGGGGAGGGAGTACTTC.